This T cell receptor (beta chain) was sequenced during a study of shared clonotypes between healthy human individuals. About the study: Donors were a couple of women and a few men aged 18 to 49.

V lost 4 bases and J lost 5; bases outside the gene matches: 8. CDR3 length: 17 residues. The V gene's germline CDR1 is SGHRS and CDR2 YFSETQ. It was into CD45RA+ naive and CD45RA-negative memory subsets that the CD4+ cells were split. Points on this clone: Its antigen is as yet unknown.

Overall study findings and caveats: Rarefaction analysis demonstrated incomplete sorted-subset sequencing notwithstanding large depth. What naive subsets generally showed was a larger estimated richness than memory subsets showed.

Only in-frame clones appear in the TCRdb table, and some are missing; sequencing was by immunoSEQ multiplex PCR. The sample lists fewer than 1.8 million clones; approximately 98.5% were seen once. The sequenced material came from naive CD4+ T cells sorted from blood. Subset noted: CD45RA+ positively selected. This clonotype was obtained from a man aged 25-45 years in good health. The chain carries TRBV5-1 and TRBJ2-2, with 13 bases fitting TRBD2. CDR3 sequence reads: CASSGWTSGSSTGELFF. CDR3 sequence (DNA): TGCGCCAGCAGCGGGTGGACTAGCGGGAGTAGTACCGGGGAGCTGTTTTTT.